These 22 T cell receptor beta chains were all obtained from the same sample, sequenced in a study of cytomegalovirus exposure and HLA in healthy donors. The PCR made use of 60 Vbeta and 13 Jbeta primers. This table comes from immunoSEQ multiplex PCR, and its TCRdb copy is limited to in-frame clones, with some not included. The sample lists roughly 230,000 clones, nearly 95% occurring once. The source material was PBMCs. The receptors come from a girl under 10 years old in good health and CMV-seronegative.

CDR3 sequence: CASSFFDRDTEAFF. The DNA of the CDR3 is TGTGCCAGCAGCTTTTTTGACAGGGACACTGAAGCTTTCTTT. The chain joins TRBV9 to TRBJ1-1; 7 bases are shared with TRBD1. This CDR3 is 14 amino acids long. In germline, CDR1 is SGDLS, CDR2 YYNGEE. With V trimmed by 4 bases and J by 3 bases, 6 bases remained unmatched. Together with reference TRBV9 and TRBJ1-1, the CDR3 gives the full variable domain: DSGVTQTPKHLITATGQRVTLRCSPRSGDLSVYWYQQSLDQGLQFLIQYYNGEERAKGNILERFSAQQFPDLHSELNLSSLELGDSALYFCASSFFDRDTEAFFGQGTRLTVV.

The J gene is TRBJ1-6, the V gene TRBV5-1; 10 bases align to TRBD1. CDR1 SGHRS and CDR2 YFSETQ come from the germline V gene. CDR3 size: 14 residues. With 7 bases clipped from V and 5 bases from J, the junction kept 3 bases outside the gene matches. The CDR3 reads CASGGTGDNSPLHF. The CDR3 DNA follows: TGCGCCAGCGGAGGGACAGGGGATAATTCACCCCTCCACTTT.

The J gene is TRBJ1-6, the V gene TRBV19, with TRBD1 as a possible D gene (6 bases). The CDR3 contains 15 residues. Trimming took off 5 bases at V and 6 bases at J, with 14 bases between the two ends. Looked up from germline, CDR1 is LNHDA and CDR2 is SQIVND (reference sequence). CDR3 loop: CASSVKGDGNSPLHF. CDR3 DNA sequence: TGTGCCAGTAGTGTGAAGGGGGACGGTAATTCACCCCTCCACTTT.

The rearrangement links TRBV25-1 to TRBJ2-3; TRBD1 is a possible D gene (6 bases). CDR1 and CDR2 from the germline V gene are MGHDK and SYGVNS. CDR3 length: 12 residues. V gave up 8 bases and J gave up 3 bases, with 9 bases separating them. CDR3 residues: CASGQNTDTQYF. CDR3 sequence (DNA): TGTGCCAGCGGACAGAATACAGATACGCAGTATTTT.

The chain employs TRBV6-4 and TRBJ2-1, with D possibly being TRBD2 (5 bases). The CDR3 runs to 13 residues. Between the trimmed V and J ends, which lost 0 bases and 7 bases, there was a span of 7 bases. Germline values: CDR1 MRHNA, CDR2 SNTAGT. The CDR3 sequence is CASSDSSGNEQFF. The DNA for the CDR3 is TGTGCCAGCAGTGACTCCTCGGGGAATGAGCAGTTCTTC.

This chain links TRBV29-1 with TRBJ2-7, with D perhaps matching TRBD1 (5 bases). This CDR3 comprises 13 residues. Germline V gives CDR1 SQVTM, CDR2 ANQGSEA. Trimming took 4 bases from V and 6 from J, leaving 16 bases between them. This CDR3 is CSVGFRAQGEQYF. The CDR3 region has the DNA TGCAGCGTTGGTTTCAGGGCTCAGGGCGAGCAGTACTTC.

CDR3 DNA sequence: TGTGCCAGCAGCCCTTACCCGGGGAGCAATGAGCAGTTCTTC. It translates to CASSPYPGSNEQFF. The chain uses TRBV6-4 and TRBJ2-1, with a tentative D call TRBD2 (5 bases). This CDR3 region has 14 residues. Germline-derived CDR1 and CDR2 are MRHNA and SNTAGT. Trimming took 6 bases from V and 6 from J, leaving 15 bases between them.

The J gene is TRBJ2-3, the V gene TRBV30; TRBD1 might be the D (5 bases). Trimming took 2 bases from V and 6 from J, leaving 9 bases between them. Germline values: CDR1 GTSNPN, CDR2 SVGIG (reference sequence). The CDR3 is made up of 12 amino acids. This CDR3 reads CAWSQGADTQYF. The CDR3 nucleotides read TGTGCCTGGAGTCAGGGTGCCGATACGCAGTATTTT.

This clone showed up just once. V is TRBV5-4 and J is TRBJ2-5; 9 positions agree with TRBD2. The J call could be wrong; TRBJ2-7 is a better fit for the DNA end. CDR3 size: 16 residues. Per germline, CDR1 SGHNT and CDR2 YYREEE (reference sequence). CDR3 residues: CASSPPPQAGGYEQYF. The CDR3 coding sequence is TGTGCCAGCAGCCCCCCCCCGCAAGCGGGAGGCTACGAGCAGTACTTC.

The chain couples TRBV6-5 to TRBJ2-7; the D gene is possibly TRBD1 (5 bases). Germline CDR1 and CDR2: MNHEY and SVGAGI. The V gene lost 2 bases and the J gene lost 2 bases, with 7 bases spanning the gap. This CDR3 contains 13 residues. CDR3 bases: TGTGCCAGCAGTTACGGACACACCTACGAGCAGTACTTC. Protein sequence: CASSYGHTYEQYF.

This clone occurred a few times. The chain joins TRBV19 to TRBJ2-7; 7 bases fit TRBD1. V dropped 1 base and J dropped 3; count of bases not matched to a gene: 3. This CDR3 region has 14 residues. CDR1 and CDR2 (germline): LNHDA, SQIVND (reference sequence). DNA of the CDR3: TGTGCCAGTAGTATAGTAGGGGGCGGCTACGAGCAGTACTTC. Translation gives CASSIVGGGYEQYF.

The chain employs TRBV6-5 and TRBJ1-6, with 12 nucleotides matching TRBD1. Trimming cost V 6 bases and J 9 bases; bases outside gene matches: 6. The CDR3 contains 15 residues. Germline V CDR1 and CDR2: MNHEY, SVGAGI. The CDR3 DNA is TGTGCCAGCAGCCAACCGGGACAGGGGGCTTCACCCCTCCACTTT. Its translation: CASSQPGQGASPLHF.

The chain combines TRBV18 with TRBJ2-7; 10 bases map to TRBD2. CDR1 and CDR2 (germline): KGHSH, LQKENI. The CDR3 consists of 18 residues. V shed 3 bases, J shed 1 base, and the junction held 12 bases outside the gene matches. The CDR3 DNA follows: TGTGCCAGCTCACCCCTAGCGGGAGAATGGGGGGGATCCTACGAGCAGTACTTC. Its translation: CASSPLAGEWGGSYEQYF.

The rearrangement joins TRBV7-8 to TRBJ2-2; perhaps TRBD2 as D (6 bases). Trimming removed 4 bases at V and 4 bases at J, with 19 bases between. This CDR3 spans 17 amino acids. Germline V gene data show CDR1 as SGHVS and CDR2 as FQNEAQ. The CDR3 DNA sequence: TGTGCCAGCAGCTCTCTCCCGGTGGGAGGTATCACCGGGGAGCTGTTTTTT. It specifies CASSSLPVGGITGELFF.

This chain uses TRBV13 with TRBJ2-7; maybe TRBD2 (7 bases). Trimming shortened V by 5 bases and J by 0 bases, and 11 bases separated the two germline ends. CDR1 and CDR2 (germline): PRHDT, FYEKMQ (reference sequence). The CDR3 contains 14 residues. In DNA, the CDR3 is TGTGCCAGCAGCGGGGGGGGCAGCTCCTACGAGCAGTACTTC. It translates to CASSGGGSSYEQYF.

The chain joins TRBV7-9 to TRBJ2-7, with 9 bases that match TRBD2. This CDR3 region has 17 residues. Losses at the gene ends were 0 bases for V and 7 bases for J; bases not matched to a gene: 13. The germline CDR1 and CDR2 sequences are SEHNR and FQNEAQ (reference sequence). CDR3 protein: CASSLATLTSGFVEQYF. As DNA, the CDR3 is TGTGCCAGCAGCTTAGCGACCTTAACTAGCGGGTTTGTGGAGCAGTACTTC.

This sequence joins TRBV5-1 and TRBJ2-5, with a tentative D call TRBD2 (6 bases). Germline V gene data show CDR1 as SGHRS and CDR2 as YFSETQ. The CDR3 contains 13 residues. Trimming left V 4 bases short and J 4 bases short, with 11 bases between. The CDR3 nucleotides are TGCGCCAGCAGCCCGGGACTCCGAGAGACCCAGTACTTC. Encoded protein: CASSPGLRETQYF.

This chain connects TRBV2 to TRBJ2-7; D gene ambiguous. The germline CDR1 and CDR2 sequences are SNHLY and FYNNEI. The V and J ends lost 7 bases and 0 bases respectively, with 4 bases between them. This CDR3 has 11 residues. Written as DNA, the CDR3 is TGTGCCAGCATTAGCTCCTACGAGCAGTACTTC. This gives the protein CASISSYEQYF.

CDR3 in amino acids: CASSSAKKGLNEQFF. The CDR3 bases are TGTGCCAGCAGCTCCGCCAAAAAGGGACTGAATGAGCAGTTCTTC. The chain is built from TRBV7-9 and TRBJ2-1; TRBD2 might be the D (6 bases). The germline CDR1 and CDR2 sequences are SEHNR and FQNEAQ (reference sequence). CDR3 length: 15 amino acids. V was cut by 4 bases and J by 7 bases, with 17 bases left in between.

V gene TRBV19 combines with J gene TRBJ1-1; D gene uncertain. CDR3 length equals 13 residues. Germline V gene data show CDR1 as LNHDA and CDR2 as SQIVND (reference sequence). Trimming cost V 11 bases and J 0 bases, with 13 bases left between them. The chain's CDR3 is CAGSQAMNTEAFF. CDR3 DNA: TGTGCCGGTTCGCAAGCTATGAACACTGAAGCTTTCTTT.

This chain joins TRBV7-9 and TRBJ1-2; 9 bases are a match to TRBD1. Per germline, CDR1 SEHNR and CDR2 FQNEAQ (reference sequence). Trimming at V came to 5 bases and at J to 8 bases, leaving 9 bases not matched to a gene. CDR3 length: 14 residues. CDR3: CASSPPLDRGGYTF. CDR3 nucleotide sequence: TGTGCCAGCAGCCCCCCTTTGGACAGGGGAGGCTACACCTTC. Combining the CDR3 with reference TRBV7-9 and TRBJ1-2 gives the whole variable domain DTGVSQNPRHKITKRGQNVTFRCDPISEHNRLYWYRQTLGQGPEFLTYFQNEAQLEKSRLLSDRFSAERPKGSFSTLEIQRTEQGDSAMYLCASSPPLDRGGYTFGSGTRLTVV.

The V gene is TRBV30, the J gene TRBJ2-3; D is perhaps TRBD1 (6 bases). The germline V gene has CDR1 GTSNPN and CDR2 SVGIG (reference sequence). The germline V and J ends were trimmed by 5 bases and 1 base, with 10 bases remaining between them. The CDR3 sequence is 13 residues long. The CDR3 bases are TGTGCCTGGGGAGAGGGGGGCACAGATACGCAGTATTTT. Translated, it gives CAWGEGGTDTQYF.